Listed below are T cell receptor beta chains from one sample, sequenced in a study of identical twins. Each CDR3 protein is one row after TCRdb ran MiXCR on the 5' RACE reads. The sample records approximately 680,000 distinct CDR3 sequences, 7.1% being singletons. Separately, the same data were catalogued under a study of yellow fever vaccine responses in identical twins.

Sequenced: PBMCs. The receptor set was obtained from a woman aged 18 to 35 in good health. The CDR3 runs from the conserved cysteine through the conserved F or W. The D gene is left open where the match is weak. The size of a clone is reported for some rows only, either as once, few or many, or as a class for expanded clones.

CDR3nt: TGCAGTGCTTTACAGGGAGCGAACACTGAAGCTTTCTTT
CDR3aa: CSALQGANTEAFF
v_gene: TRBV20-1
abundance: -
d_gene: -
j_gene: TRBJ1-1

CDR3nt: TGCGCCAGCAGCATAGGGCCGGTACCAAGTAGCTACACCTTC
CDR3aa: CASSIGPVPSSYTF
v_gene: TRBV4-1
abundance: -
d_gene: -
j_gene: TRBJ1-2

CDR3nt: TGTGCCAGCAGTTTAAGTACACGACGTTACAATGAGCAGTTCTTC
CDR3aa: CASSLSTRRYNEQFF
v_gene: TRBV28
abundance: few
d_gene: -
j_gene: TRBJ2-1

CDR3nt: TGCGCCAGCAGCCAATATGACGGTAATCAGCCCCAGCATTTT
CDR3aa: CASSQYDGNQPQHF
v_gene: TRBV4-1
abundance: many
d_gene: -
j_gene: TRBJ1-5

CDR3nt: TGTGCCAGCAGCCAAGATTTGAGGGGTCGTGAGCAGTTCTTC
CDR3aa: CASSQDLRGREQFF
v_gene: TRBV3-1
abundance: few
d_gene: -
j_gene: TRBJ2-1

CDR3nt: TGTGCCAGCAGCGATAAAGTAACCGGGACTAGCGAATACAATGAGCAGTTCTTC
CDR3aa: CASSDKVTGTSEYNEQFF
v_gene: TRBV9
abundance: few
d_gene: TRBD2
j_gene: TRBJ2-1

CDR3nt: TGCAGTGCTAGTTTGCCGAGCGGGAGGACCGGGGAGCTGTTTTTT
CDR3aa: CSASLPSGRTGELFF
v_gene: TRBV20-1
abundance: few
d_gene: TRBD2
j_gene: TRBJ2-2

CDR3nt: TGTGCCAGCAGTGATAGGTTGGGCTCCTACGAGCAGTACTTC
CDR3aa: CASSDRLGSYEQYF
v_gene: TRBV2
abundance: many
d_gene: -
j_gene: TRBJ2-7

CDR3nt: TGCGCCAGCAGCGCCACTAGCGGGGCAAAGACCCAGTACTTC
CDR3aa: CASSATSGAKTQYF
v_gene: TRBV5-1
abundance: few
d_gene: TRBD2
j_gene: TRBJ2-5

CDR3nt: TGCGCCAGCAGTACGGACAGGGGAGGACGGGAGCAGTACTTC
CDR3aa: CASSTDRGGREQYF
v_gene: TRBV5-1
abundance: few
d_gene: TRBD1
j_gene: TRBJ2-7

CDR3nt: TGCAGTGCTCTGACGGGGACTAACTATGGCTACACCTTC
CDR3aa: CSALTGTNYGYTF
v_gene: TRBV20-1
abundance: -
d_gene: -
j_gene: TRBJ1-2

CDR3nt: TGCAGCGTTGAAGGTGGACTAGCGGAGAGCTCCTACAATGAGCAGTTCTTC
CDR3aa: CSVEGGLAESSYNEQFF
v_gene: TRBV29-1
abundance: many
d_gene: TRBD2
j_gene: TRBJ2-1

CDR3nt: TGTGCCAGCAGCGTGCCGGGACTAGAAACAAGGGGTGAGCAGTTCTTC
CDR3aa: CASSVPGLETRGEQFF
v_gene: TRBV9
abundance: few
d_gene: TRBD2
j_gene: TRBJ2-1

CDR3nt: TGTGCCAGCCTAAAGGAGGGGGCGGCTGAAGCTTTCTTT
CDR3aa: CASLKEGAAEAFF
v_gene: TRBV10-3
abundance: -
d_gene: TRBD1
j_gene: TRBJ1-1

CDR3nt: TGTGCCAGCAGCCGACAGTTCGGCTACACCTTC
CDR3aa: CASSRQFGYTF
v_gene: TRBV12-3/TRBV12-4
abundance: -
d_gene: -
j_gene: TRBJ1-2

CDR3nt: TGTGCCAGCAGTTTGACCGACATCTCCTATAATTCACCCCTCCACTTT
CDR3aa: CASSLTDISYNSPLHF
v_gene: TRBV12-3/TRBV12-4
abundance: many
d_gene: -
j_gene: TRBJ1-6

CDR3nt: TGTGCCAGCTCAACACGGACAGGGGAGACCCAGTACTTC
CDR3aa: CASSTRTGETQYF
v_gene: TRBV18
abundance: -
d_gene: TRBD1
j_gene: TRBJ2-5

CDR3nt: TGTGCCAGCAGTTACGTCGGGAGCACCGGGGAGCTGTTTTTT
CDR3aa: CASSYVGSTGELFF
v_gene: TRBV6-5
abundance: -
d_gene: -
j_gene: TRBJ2-2

CDR3nt: TGTGCCAGCAGCTTAGAACCACGGGGGGTGAGCCAAGAGACCCAGTACTTC
CDR3aa: CASSLEPRGVSQETQYF
v_gene: TRBV11-2
abundance: few
d_gene: TRBD2
j_gene: TRBJ2-5

CDR3nt: TGCAGCGTTGGTGGACAGGGAGCCACAGATACGCAGTATTTT
CDR3aa: CSVGGQGATDTQYF
v_gene: TRBV29-1
abundance: -
d_gene: TRBD1
j_gene: TRBJ2-3

CDR3nt: TGCGCCAGCGCGCCGGACAGGTGGAATCATGGCTACACCTTC
CDR3aa: CASAPDRWNHGYTF
v_gene: TRBV5-1
abundance: few
d_gene: TRBD1
j_gene: TRBJ1-2

CDR3nt: TGTGCCAGCAGCTTAAGCGGACTCTCGGAGACCCAGTACTTC
CDR3aa: CASSLSGLSETQYF
v_gene: TRBV7-9
abundance: few
d_gene: -
j_gene: TRBJ2-5

CDR3nt: TGTGCCAGCAGTTCCCAGGGGGACAGGGGGCTGTCGAACACTGAAGCTTTCTTT
CDR3aa: CASSSQGDRGLSNTEAFF
v_gene: TRBV28
abundance: -
d_gene: TRBD1
j_gene: TRBJ1-1

CDR3nt: TGTGCCACCAGTCTCTCGGGGGCCAACACCGGGGAGCTGTTTTTT
CDR3aa: CATSLSGANTGELFF
v_gene: TRBV24-1
abundance: few
d_gene: -
j_gene: TRBJ2-2

CDR3nt: TGCAGTGCCCCGCGCGCGGGTAGTGGAGATACGCAGTATTTT
CDR3aa: CSAPRAGSGDTQYF
v_gene: TRBV20-1
abundance: -
d_gene: -
j_gene: TRBJ2-3

CDR3nt: TGTGCCAGCAGCCGAGGCGAGGGAGTTGAAGCTTTCTTT
CDR3aa: CASSRGEGVEAFF
v_gene: TRBV11-1
abundance: -
d_gene: -
j_gene: TRBJ1-1

CDR3nt: TGTGCCAGCAGCCGCGGACAGGGGGTGCCCTACGAGCAGTACTTC
CDR3aa: CASSRGQGVPYEQYF
v_gene: TRBV3-1
abundance: few
d_gene: TRBD1
j_gene: TRBJ2-7

CDR3nt: TGCGCCAGCAGCCCCCGGGTGGCAACTAATGAAAAACTGTTTTTT
CDR3aa: CASSPRVATNEKLFF
v_gene: TRBV5-1
abundance: few
d_gene: -
j_gene: TRBJ1-4

CDR3nt: TGCGCCAGCAGCTTGACGACTAGTTTGGAGACCCAGTACTTC
CDR3aa: CASSLTTSLETQYF
v_gene: TRBV5-1
abundance: many
d_gene: -
j_gene: TRBJ2-5

CDR3nt: TGTGCCATCAGTGGTGACCGGGCGGGAGAAACAGATACGCAGTATTTT
CDR3aa: CAISGDRAGETDTQYF
v_gene: TRBV10-3
abundance: -
d_gene: TRBD2
j_gene: TRBJ2-3

CDR3nt: TGCAGCGTGGCAGCAGGGCTGGTGTTGGAGACCCAGTACTTC
CDR3aa: CSVAAGLVLETQYF
v_gene: TRBV29-1
abundance: -
d_gene: -
j_gene: TRBJ2-5

CDR3nt: TGCAGCGTTGAAGGGCGCCTCAATGAGCAGTTCTTC
CDR3aa: CSVEGRLNEQFF
v_gene: TRBV29-1
abundance: many
d_gene: -
j_gene: TRBJ2-1

CDR3nt: TGCAGCGTTGACAGCGGCACAGATACGCAGTATTTT
CDR3aa: CSVDSGTDTQYF
v_gene: TRBV29-1
abundance: -
d_gene: -
j_gene: TRBJ2-3

CDR3nt: TGTGCCAGCAGGCCGGGACAGGGTTTAGAGACCCAGTACTTC
CDR3aa: CASRPGQGLETQYF
v_gene: TRBV7-6
abundance: few
d_gene: TRBD1
j_gene: TRBJ2-5

CDR3nt: TGTGCCATCAGTGAGACAGATACGCAGTATTTT
CDR3aa: CAISETDTQYF
v_gene: TRBV10-3
abundance: few
d_gene: -
j_gene: TRBJ2-3

CDR3nt: TGCGCCAGCAGGGCCCAGATGGACAGGGAGGAGGACGATGAGCAGTTCTTC
CDR3aa: CASRAQMDREEDDEQFF
v_gene: TRBV4-1
abundance: -
d_gene: TRBD1
j_gene: TRBJ2-1

CDR3nt: TGTGCCAGCAGCCGTAGTGGTAGCGGGGCTGGGGACGAGCAGTACTTC
CDR3aa: CASSRSGSGAGDEQYF
v_gene: TRBV6-1
abundance: few
d_gene: TRBD2
j_gene: TRBJ2-7

CDR3nt: TGTGCCAGCAGCTTAACCCCTGCCGGGACAGGGGTCGGAGAGACCCAGTACTTC
CDR3aa: CASSLTPAGTGVGETQYF
v_gene: TRBV7-6
abundance: -
d_gene: TRBD1
j_gene: TRBJ2-5

CDR3nt: TGCAGTGCTAGAGGGACTAGCGGGAGGGCCCTTACCGGGGAGCTGTTTTTT
CDR3aa: CSARGTSGRALTGELFF
v_gene: TRBV20-1
abundance: -
d_gene: TRBD2
j_gene: TRBJ2-2

CDR3nt: TGTGCCAGCAGCCGAGGGACTAGCGGGACCGTCAACAATGAGCAGTTCTTC
CDR3aa: CASSRGTSGTVNNEQFF
v_gene: TRBV7-9
abundance: many
d_gene: TRBD2
j_gene: TRBJ2-1

CDR3nt: TGTGCCAGCAGTTCTAGGGGGACAGGAAACACCATATATTTT
CDR3aa: CASSSRGTGNTIYF
v_gene: TRBV12-3/TRBV12-4
abundance: many
d_gene: -
j_gene: TRBJ1-3

CDR3nt: TGTGCCAGCAGCTTAATACCCCCAGCTAGCGGGAGGTACACAGATACGCAGTATTTT
CDR3aa: CASSLIPPASGRYTDTQYF
v_gene: TRBV7-3
abundance: many
d_gene: TRBD2
j_gene: TRBJ2-3

CDR3nt: TGTGCCAGCAGTTTGCGAGCTAACTATGGCTACACCTTC
CDR3aa: CASSLRANYGYTF
v_gene: TRBV12-3/TRBV12-4
abundance: many
d_gene: -
j_gene: TRBJ1-2

CDR3nt: TGCAGTGCCTCCCAGCGGGGGGGCCGTGAGACCCAGTACTTC
CDR3aa: CSASQRGGRETQYF
v_gene: TRBV20-1
abundance: -
d_gene: TRBD2
j_gene: TRBJ2-5

CDR3nt: TGTGCCACCAGCAGAGGGACTAGCGGGAGATTAAATGAGCAGTTCTTC
CDR3aa: CATSRGTSGRLNEQFF
v_gene: TRBV15
abundance: -
d_gene: TRBD2
j_gene: TRBJ2-1

CDR3nt: TGCAGTGCCCTTAGGCCGCCGGCTTACAATGAGCAGTTCTTC
CDR3aa: CSALRPPAYNEQFF
v_gene: TRBV20-1
abundance: few
d_gene: -
j_gene: TRBJ2-1

CDR3nt: TGTGCCAGCAGTTACGGCCCTAGCGGAGAGAGCACAGATACGCAGTATTTT
CDR3aa: CASSYGPSGESTDTQYF
v_gene: TRBV6-5
abundance: few
d_gene: TRBD2
j_gene: TRBJ2-3

CDR3nt: TGCAGTGCCCCCTTAGGAGGGGGCCTATGGGAGACCCAGTACTTC
CDR3aa: CSAPLGGGLWETQYF
v_gene: TRBV20-1
abundance: -
d_gene: -
j_gene: TRBJ2-5

CDR3nt: TGTGCCAGCAGCTTAGTATTGGGCAATCAGCCCCAGCATTTT
CDR3aa: CASSLVLGNQPQHF
v_gene: TRBV7-2
abundance: many
d_gene: -
j_gene: TRBJ1-5

CDR3nt: TGCAGCGTTTATGGTCAGAGGGCCACCGGGCGGGTTAATACGCAGTATTTT
CDR3aa: CSVYGQRATGRVNTQYF
v_gene: TRBV29-1
abundance: many
d_gene: -
j_gene: TRBJ2-3

CDR3nt: TGTGCCAGCAGCCAACACTCTGGGACTAGCGGGAAGGAGACCCAGTACTTC
CDR3aa: CASSQHSGTSGKETQYF
v_gene: TRBV3-1
abundance: -
d_gene: TRBD2
j_gene: TRBJ2-5

CDR3nt: TGCAGTGCTAGCATAAGTGACGGGGGGGGGCCACAGCGAGCTTTCTTT
CDR3aa: CSASISDGGGPQRAFF
v_gene: TRBV20-1
abundance: -
d_gene: -
j_gene: TRBJ1-1

CDR3nt: TGCAGCGTTGAACTCCAAAATCGGAACACTGAAGCTTTCTTT
CDR3aa: CSVELQNRNTEAFF
v_gene: TRBV29-1
abundance: many
d_gene: -
j_gene: TRBJ1-1

CDR3nt: TGTGCCAGCAGTTTAGCGCGTGGGGAAACTCAGCCCCAGCATTTT
CDR3aa: CASSLARGETQPQHF
v_gene: TRBV12-3/TRBV12-4
abundance: few
d_gene: -
j_gene: TRBJ1-5

CDR3nt: TGCGCCAGCAGCCTCGGTGGCGGGAGGGACACAGATACGCAGTATTTT
CDR3aa: CASSLGGGRDTDTQYF
v_gene: TRBV5-1
abundance: many
d_gene: TRBD2
j_gene: TRBJ2-3

CDR3nt: TGTGCCAGCAGCAGAGGCGGGGGGGCGCCAGATACGCAGTATTTT
CDR3aa: CASSRGGGAPDTQYF
v_gene: TRBV3-1
abundance: -
d_gene: TRBD2
j_gene: TRBJ2-3

CDR3nt: TGTGCCAGCAGTTACGCCCTAGCGGGAGATCTTCGCAATGAGCAGTTCTTC
CDR3aa: CASSYALAGDLRNEQFF
v_gene: TRBV6-5
abundance: -
d_gene: TRBD2
j_gene: TRBJ2-1

CDR3nt: TGCGCCAGCAGCTTGGGTGGGATCCTCCAAGAGACCCAGTACTTC
CDR3aa: CASSLGGILQETQYF
v_gene: TRBV5-1
abundance: -
d_gene: -
j_gene: TRBJ2-5

CDR3nt: TGCGCCAGCAGCCCCCTTCTAGCGGGAGAGTACCTGTTCTTC
CDR3aa: CASSPLLAGEYLFF
v_gene: TRBV4-1
abundance: many
d_gene: TRBD2
j_gene: TRBJ2-1